This T cell receptor (beta chain) appears in the sequencing data of a study of T-cell reconstitution after alpha-beta-depleted transplantation in children. The V end lost 5 bases, the J end lost 5 bases, and 7 bases lay between the germline ends. The CDR3 is made up of 11 amino acids. Preparation of the TCRbeta library was carried out with unique molecular identifiers. TCRdb processed the PCR reads anew with MiXCR; each CDR3 protein has one entry. This repertoire shows about 250,000 distinct CDR3 sequences, roughly a quarter found once; its top ten account for about 5%. The chain joins TRBV12-3 or TRBV12-4 to TRBJ2-7; D uncertain. This clonotype was obtained from a female patient aged 2-15 years who had a stem cell transplant for congenital amegakaryocytic thrombocytopenia, so the T cells may come from the graft donor. The sample consisted of PBMCs, mostly from graft donor cells, taken 360 days after TCRalphabeta/CD19-depleted stem cell transplant. CDR3 residues: CASSQFHEQYF. For the CDR3, the DNA is TGTGCCAGCAGTCAGTTCCACGAGCAGTACTTC.